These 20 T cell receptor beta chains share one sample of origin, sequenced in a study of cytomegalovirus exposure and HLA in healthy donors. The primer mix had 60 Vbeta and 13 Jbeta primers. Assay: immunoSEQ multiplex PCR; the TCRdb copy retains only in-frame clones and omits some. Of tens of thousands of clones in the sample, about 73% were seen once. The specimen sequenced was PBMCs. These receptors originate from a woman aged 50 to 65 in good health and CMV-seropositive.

CDR3 bases: TGTGCCAGCAGCTTAGGGGGCGCGAGCTCCTACGAGCAGTACTTC. It translates to CASSLGGASSYEQYF. The chain couples TRBV7-2 to TRBJ2-7, with D possibly matching TRBD1 (5 bases). CDR1 SGHTA and CDR2 FQGNSA come from the germline V gene. With 1 base removed from V and 0 bases from J, the gap between germline ends came to 10 bases. The length of the CDR3 is 15 residues.

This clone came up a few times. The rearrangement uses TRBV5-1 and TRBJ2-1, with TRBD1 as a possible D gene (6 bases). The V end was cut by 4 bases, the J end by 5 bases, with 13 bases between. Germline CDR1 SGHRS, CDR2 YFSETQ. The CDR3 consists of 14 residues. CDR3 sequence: CASSKGHQNNEQFF. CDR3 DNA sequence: TGCGCCAGCAGCAAGGGACACCAAAACAATGAGCAGTTCTTC.

The chain's CDR3 is CASSAGMGDTQYF. CDR3 nucleotides: TGTGCCAGTAGTGCAGGAATGGGAGATACGCAGTATTTT. V gene TRBV19 combines with J gene TRBJ2-3; D unresolved. V was clipped by 5 bases and J by 5 bases, with 11 bases between them. Germline CDR1 reads LNHDA; CDR2 reads SQIVND (reference sequence). The CDR3 extends over 13 amino acids. Full variable domain (remainder filled in from reference TRBV19 and TRBJ2-3): DGGITQSPKYLFRKEGQNVTLSCEQNLNHDAMYWYRQDPGQGLRLIYYSQIVNDFQKGDIAEGYSVSREKKESFPLTVTSAQKNPTAFYLCASSAGMGDTQYFGPGTRLTVL.

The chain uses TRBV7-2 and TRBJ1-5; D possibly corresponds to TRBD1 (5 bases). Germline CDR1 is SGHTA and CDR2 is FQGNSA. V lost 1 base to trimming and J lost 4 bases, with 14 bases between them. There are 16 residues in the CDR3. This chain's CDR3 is CASSLVQGAANQPQHF. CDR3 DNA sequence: TGTGCCAGCAGCTTAGTCCAGGGCGCCGCAAATCAGCCCCAGCATTTT. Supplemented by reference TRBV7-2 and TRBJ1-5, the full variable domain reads GAGVSQSPSNKVTEKGKDVELRCDPISGHTALYWYRQSLGQGLEFLIYFQGNSAPDKSGLPSDRFSAERTGGSVSTLTIQRTQQEDSAVYLCASSLVQGAANQPQHFGDGTRLSIL.

The CDR3 DNA sequence: TGTGCCAGCAAGGGACAGGGGGATTTGGGCGAGCAGTACTTC. The encoded protein is CASKGQGDLGEQYF. The chain joins TRBV2 to TRBJ2-7; 11 bases align to TRBD1. The CDR3 is made up of 14 amino acids. Per germline, CDR1 SNHLY and CDR2 FYNNEI. The ends lost 7 bases at V and 6 bases at J; junction bases unmatched: 8.

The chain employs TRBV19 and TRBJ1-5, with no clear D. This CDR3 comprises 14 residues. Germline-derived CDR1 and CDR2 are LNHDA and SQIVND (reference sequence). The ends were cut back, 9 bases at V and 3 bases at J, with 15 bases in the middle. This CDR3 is CASLEGMYNQPQHF. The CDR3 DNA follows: TGTGCCAGCCTGGAGGGAATGTACAATCAGCCCCAGCATTTT.

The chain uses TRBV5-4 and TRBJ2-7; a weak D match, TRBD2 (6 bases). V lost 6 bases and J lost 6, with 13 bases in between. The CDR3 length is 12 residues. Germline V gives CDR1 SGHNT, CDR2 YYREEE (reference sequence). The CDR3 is CASTSEGREQYF. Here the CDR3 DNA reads TGTGCCAGCACCTCGGAGGGGCGCGAGCAGTACTTC.

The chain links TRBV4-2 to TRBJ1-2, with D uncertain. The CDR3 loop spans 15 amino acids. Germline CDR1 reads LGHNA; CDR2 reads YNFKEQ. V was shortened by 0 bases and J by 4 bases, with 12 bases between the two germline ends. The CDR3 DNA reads TGTGCCAGCAGCCAAGAGGAGGCGGTGCCCTATGGCTACACCTTC. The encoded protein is CASSQEEAVPYGYTF.

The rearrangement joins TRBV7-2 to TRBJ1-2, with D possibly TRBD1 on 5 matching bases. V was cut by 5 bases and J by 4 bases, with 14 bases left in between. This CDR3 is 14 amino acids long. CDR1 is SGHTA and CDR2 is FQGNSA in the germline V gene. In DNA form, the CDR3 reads TGTGCCAGCAGCCCTCAAGGGGAAGGCTATGGCTACACCTTC. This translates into CASSPQGEGYGYTF.

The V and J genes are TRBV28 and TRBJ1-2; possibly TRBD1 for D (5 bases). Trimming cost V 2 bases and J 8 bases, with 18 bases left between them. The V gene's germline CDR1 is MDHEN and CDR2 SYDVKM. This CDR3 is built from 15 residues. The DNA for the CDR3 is TGTGCCAGCAGTTTAATTGGGGCAGAAGTAGAGGGCTACACCTTC. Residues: CASSLIGAEVEGYTF.

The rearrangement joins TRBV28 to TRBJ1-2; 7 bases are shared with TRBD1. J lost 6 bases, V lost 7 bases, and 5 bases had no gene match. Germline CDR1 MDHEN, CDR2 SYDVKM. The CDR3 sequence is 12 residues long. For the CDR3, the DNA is TGTGCCAGCACCACCACAGGGGATGGCTACACCTTC. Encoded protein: CASTTTGDGYTF.

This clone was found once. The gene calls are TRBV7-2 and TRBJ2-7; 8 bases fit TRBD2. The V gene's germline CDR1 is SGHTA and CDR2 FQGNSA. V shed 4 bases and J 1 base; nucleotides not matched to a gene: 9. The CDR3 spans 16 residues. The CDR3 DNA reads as TGTGCCAGCAGCTCCCTCGGCCGCGGGGGGTCCTACGAGCAGTACTTC. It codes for CASSSLGRGGSYEQYF.

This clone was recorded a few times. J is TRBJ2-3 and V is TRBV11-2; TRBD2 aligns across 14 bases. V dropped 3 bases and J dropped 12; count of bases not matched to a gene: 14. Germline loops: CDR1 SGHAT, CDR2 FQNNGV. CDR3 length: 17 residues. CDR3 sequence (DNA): TGTGCCAGCAGCTTGTGGTTTACCGGGACTAGCGGGGGCCGTCAGTATTTT. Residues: CASSLWFTGTSGGRQYF.

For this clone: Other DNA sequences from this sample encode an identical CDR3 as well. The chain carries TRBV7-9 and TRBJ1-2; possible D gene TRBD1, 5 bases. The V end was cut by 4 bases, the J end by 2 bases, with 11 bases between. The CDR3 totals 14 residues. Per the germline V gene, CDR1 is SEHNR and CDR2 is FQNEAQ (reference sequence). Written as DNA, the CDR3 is TGTGCCAGCAGCTCTTTGACAGAGAACTATGGCTACACCTTC. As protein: CASSSLTENYGYTF.

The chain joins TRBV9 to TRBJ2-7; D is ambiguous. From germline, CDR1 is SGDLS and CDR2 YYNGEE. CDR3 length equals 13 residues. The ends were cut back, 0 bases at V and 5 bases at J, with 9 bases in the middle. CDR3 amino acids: CASSVGSNHEQYF. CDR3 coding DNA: TGTGCCAGCAGCGTAGGGAGTAACCACGAGCAGTACTTC.

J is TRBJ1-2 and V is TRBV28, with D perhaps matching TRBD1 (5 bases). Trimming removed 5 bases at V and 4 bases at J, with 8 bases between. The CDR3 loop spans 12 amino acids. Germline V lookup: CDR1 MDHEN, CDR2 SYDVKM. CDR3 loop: CASSGTFYGYTF. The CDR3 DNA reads TGTGCCAGCAGTGGGACTTTCTATGGCTACACCTTC.

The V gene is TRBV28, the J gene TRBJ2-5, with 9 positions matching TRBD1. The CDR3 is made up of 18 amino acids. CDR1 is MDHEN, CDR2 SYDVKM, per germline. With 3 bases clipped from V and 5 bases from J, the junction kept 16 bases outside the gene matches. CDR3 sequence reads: CASSFVGQGFFHEETQYF. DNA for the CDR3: TGTGCCAGCAGTTTTGTGGGACAGGGTTTCTTCCATGAGGAGACCCAGTACTTC.

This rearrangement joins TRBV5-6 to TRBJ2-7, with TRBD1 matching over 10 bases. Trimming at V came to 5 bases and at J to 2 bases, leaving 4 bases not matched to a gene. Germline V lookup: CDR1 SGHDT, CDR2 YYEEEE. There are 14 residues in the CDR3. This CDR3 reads CASRKTGGAYEQYF. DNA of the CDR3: TGTGCCAGCAGGAAGACAGGGGGCGCCTACGAGCAGTACTTC.

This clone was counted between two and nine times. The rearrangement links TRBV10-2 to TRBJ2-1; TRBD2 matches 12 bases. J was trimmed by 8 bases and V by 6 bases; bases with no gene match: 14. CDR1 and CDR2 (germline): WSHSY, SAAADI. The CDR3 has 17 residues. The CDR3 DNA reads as TGCGCCAGCAGCGCCGAAATACTAGCGGGGGGCCTAGATGAGCAGTTCTTC. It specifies CASSAEILAGGLDEQFF.

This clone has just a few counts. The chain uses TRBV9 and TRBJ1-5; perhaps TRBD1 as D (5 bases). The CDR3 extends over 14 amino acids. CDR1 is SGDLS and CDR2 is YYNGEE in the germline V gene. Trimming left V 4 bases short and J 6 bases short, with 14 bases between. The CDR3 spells CASSPLGGTQPQHF. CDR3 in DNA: TGTGCCAGCAGCCCTTTGGGGGGTACTCAGCCCCAGCATTTT.